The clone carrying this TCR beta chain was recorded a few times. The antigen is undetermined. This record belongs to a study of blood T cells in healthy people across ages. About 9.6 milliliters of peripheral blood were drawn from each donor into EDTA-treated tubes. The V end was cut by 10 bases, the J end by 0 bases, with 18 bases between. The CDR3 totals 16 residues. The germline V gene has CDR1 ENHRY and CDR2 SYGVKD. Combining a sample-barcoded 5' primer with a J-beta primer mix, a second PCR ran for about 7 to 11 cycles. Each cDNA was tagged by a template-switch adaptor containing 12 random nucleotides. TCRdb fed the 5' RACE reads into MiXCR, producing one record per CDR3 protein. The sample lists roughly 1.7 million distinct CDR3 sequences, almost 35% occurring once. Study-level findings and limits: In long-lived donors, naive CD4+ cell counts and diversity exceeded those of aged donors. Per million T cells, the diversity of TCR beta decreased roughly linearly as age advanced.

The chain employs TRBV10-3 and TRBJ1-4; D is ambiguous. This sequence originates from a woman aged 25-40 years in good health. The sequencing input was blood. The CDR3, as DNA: TGTGCCACCTCCGACGGCAACGGGCCAACTAATGAAAAACTGTTTTTT. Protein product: CATSDGNGPTNEKLFF.